The clone carrying this T cell receptor beta chain rates as medium-sized. What it binds is not known. This record comes from a study of metastatic and nonmetastatic thyroid tumors. About the study: Blood and tumor or nodule tissue repertoires from malignant and benign thyroid patients were compared. Study outcomes and limitations: For both blood and tumor, malignant thyroid tumors reportedly showed significantly higher TCR beta diversity than benign nodules did.

All patients reached thyroid surgery having received no treatment beforehand. The CDR3 consists of 14 residues. With 8 bases clipped from V and 4 bases from J, the junction kept 8 bases outside the gene matches. CDR1 and CDR2 from the germline V gene are SNHLY and FYNNEI. In the original workflow: Built for papillary thyroid cancer, a distant-metastasis classifier drew on CDR3 differences across clinicopathological groups. TCRdb re-analyzed the PCR reads using MiXCR. These V and J calls originate from TCRdb's pipeline instead of the authors' own analysis. The table records 21,000 or so clones, 10% to 15% of them present only once.

The clonotype originates from a female donor with papillary thyroid cancer or a benign thyroid nodule (not recorded which). Some clones in this sample may be carry-over from other donors' samples. The sequencing sample was made of blood. The chain carries TRBV2 and TRBJ1-3; 7 nucleotides agree with TRBD1. The CDR3 sequence is CASQDRVVGNTIYF. Written as DNA, the CDR3 is TGTGCCAGCCAAGACAGGGTCGTAGGAAACACCATATATTTT.